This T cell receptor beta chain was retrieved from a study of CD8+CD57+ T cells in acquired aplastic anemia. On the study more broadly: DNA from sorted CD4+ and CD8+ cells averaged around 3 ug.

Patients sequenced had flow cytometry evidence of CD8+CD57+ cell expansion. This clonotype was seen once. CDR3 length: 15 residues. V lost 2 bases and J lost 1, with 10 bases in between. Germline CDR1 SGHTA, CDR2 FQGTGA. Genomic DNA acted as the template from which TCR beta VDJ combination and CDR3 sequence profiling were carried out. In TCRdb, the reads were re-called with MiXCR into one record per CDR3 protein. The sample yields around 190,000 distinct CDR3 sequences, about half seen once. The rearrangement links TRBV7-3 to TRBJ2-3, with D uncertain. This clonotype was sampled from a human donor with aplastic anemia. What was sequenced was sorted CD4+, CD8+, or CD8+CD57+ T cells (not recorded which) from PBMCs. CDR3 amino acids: CASSLVDGRTDTQYF. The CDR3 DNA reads TGTGCCAGCAGCTTAGTCGACGGGCGCACAGATACGCAGTATTTT.